What follows is one T cell receptor beta chain and its context. The CDR3 totals 16 residues. Trimming took off 3 bases at V and 2 bases at J, with 16 bases between the two ends. In germline, CDR1 is SGHTS, CDR2 YDEGEE. Some clones are missing from TCRdb's copy, which holds only in-frame ones; the method was immunoSEQ multiplex PCR. The sample carries under 250,000 clones, around 85% recorded once. These data belong to a study of Ad26.COV2.S vaccination and SARS-CoV-2 variants. The wider study: Donor was one of the participants in the Ad26.COV2.S arm of the COV1001 trial. Into the muscle, Ad26.COV2.S was dosed once or twice, 56 days apart.

The treatment was: 19 received Ad26.COV2.S at low or high dose, single or two shots; several received placebo; per-sample allocation not given. Sample collection was performed on day 63 after the first vaccine or placebo injection. The chain employs TRBV5-8 and TRBJ2-3; D is perhaps TRBD1 or TRBD2 (5 bases each). The specimen was peripheral blood, collected in a trial of Ad26.COV2.S vaccine versus placebo. This TCR was recovered from a person aged 18-60 years who received the Ad26.COV2.S COVID-19 vaccine or a placebo. The DNA for the CDR3 is TGTGCCAGCAGCTCGGGACGTCTAGACGCCACAGATACGCAGTATTTT. Translation: CASSSGRLDATDTQYF. Filled out from reference TRBV5-8 and TRBJ2-3, the complete variable domain reads EAGVTQSPTHLIKTRGQQATLRCSPISGHTSVYWYQQALGLGLQFLLWYDEGEERNRGNFPPRFSGRQFPNYSSELNVNALELEDSALYLCASSSGRLDATDTQYFGPGTRLTVL.